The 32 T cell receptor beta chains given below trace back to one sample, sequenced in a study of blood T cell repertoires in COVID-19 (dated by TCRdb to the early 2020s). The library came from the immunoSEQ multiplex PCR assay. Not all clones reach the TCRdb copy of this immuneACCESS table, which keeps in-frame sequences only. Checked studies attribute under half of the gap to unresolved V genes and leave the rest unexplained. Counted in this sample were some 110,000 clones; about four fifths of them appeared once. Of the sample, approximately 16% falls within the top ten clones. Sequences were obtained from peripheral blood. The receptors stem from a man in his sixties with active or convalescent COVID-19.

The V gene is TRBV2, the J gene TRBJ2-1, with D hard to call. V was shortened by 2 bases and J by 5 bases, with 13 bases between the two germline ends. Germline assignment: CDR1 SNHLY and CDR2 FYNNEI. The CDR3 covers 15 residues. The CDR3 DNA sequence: TGTGCCAGCAGTGAATCGGGTGTAACGGACAATGAGCAGTTCTTC. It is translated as CASSESGVTDNEQFF.

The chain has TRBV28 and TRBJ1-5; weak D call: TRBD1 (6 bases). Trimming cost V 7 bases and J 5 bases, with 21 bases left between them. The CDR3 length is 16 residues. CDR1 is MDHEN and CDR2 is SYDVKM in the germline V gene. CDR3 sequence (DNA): TGTGCCAGCACCCCCACCACCTACAGGGCCCATCAGCCCCAGCATTTT. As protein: CASTPTTYRAHQPQHF. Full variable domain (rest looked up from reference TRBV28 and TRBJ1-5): DVKVTQSSRYLVKRTGEKVFLECVQDMDHENMFWYRQDPGLGLRLIYFSYDVKMKEKGDIPEGYSVSREKKERFSLILESASTNQTSMYLCASTPTTYRAHQPQHFGDGTRLSIL.

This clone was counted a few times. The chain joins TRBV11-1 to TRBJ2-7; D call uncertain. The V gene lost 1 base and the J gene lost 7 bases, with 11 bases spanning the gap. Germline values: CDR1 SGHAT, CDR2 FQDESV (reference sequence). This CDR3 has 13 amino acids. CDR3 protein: CASSLVSPLEQYF. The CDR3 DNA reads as TGTGCCAGCAGCTTAGTGAGTCCGTTGGAGCAGTACTTC.

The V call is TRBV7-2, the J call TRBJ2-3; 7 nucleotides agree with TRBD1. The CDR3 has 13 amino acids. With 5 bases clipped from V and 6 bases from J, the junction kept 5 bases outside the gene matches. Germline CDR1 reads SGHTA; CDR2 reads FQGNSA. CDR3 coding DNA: TGTGCCAGCAGCGTCGGACAGGATGATACGCAGTATTTT. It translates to CASSVGQDDTQYF. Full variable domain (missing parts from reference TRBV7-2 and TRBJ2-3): GAGVSQSPSNKVTEKGKDVELRCDPISGHTALYWYRQSLGQGLEFLIYFQGNSAPDKSGLPSDRFSAERTGGSVSTLTIQRTQQEDSAVYLCASSVGQDDTQYFGPGTRLTVL.

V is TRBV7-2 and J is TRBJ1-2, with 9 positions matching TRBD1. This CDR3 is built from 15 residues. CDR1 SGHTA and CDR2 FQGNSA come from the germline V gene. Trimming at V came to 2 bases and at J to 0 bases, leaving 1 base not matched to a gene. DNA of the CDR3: TGTGCCAGCAGCTTAAGGACAGGGGCTAACTATGGCTACACCTTC. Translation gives CASSLRTGANYGYTF.

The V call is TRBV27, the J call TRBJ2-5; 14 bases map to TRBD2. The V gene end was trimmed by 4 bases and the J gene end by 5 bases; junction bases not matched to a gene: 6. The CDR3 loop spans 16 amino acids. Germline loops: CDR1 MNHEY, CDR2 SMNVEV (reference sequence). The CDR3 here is CASSSGLAGEWETQYF. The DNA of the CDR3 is TGTGCCAGCAGTTCGGGACTAGCGGGAGAATGGGAGACCCAGTACTTC.

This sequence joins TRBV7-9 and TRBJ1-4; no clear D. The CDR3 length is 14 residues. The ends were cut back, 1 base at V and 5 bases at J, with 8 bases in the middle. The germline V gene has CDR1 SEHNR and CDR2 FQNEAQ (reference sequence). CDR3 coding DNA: TGTGCCAGCAGCTTAGGACGGGAAAATGAAAAACTGTTTTTT. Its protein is CASSLGRENEKLFF.

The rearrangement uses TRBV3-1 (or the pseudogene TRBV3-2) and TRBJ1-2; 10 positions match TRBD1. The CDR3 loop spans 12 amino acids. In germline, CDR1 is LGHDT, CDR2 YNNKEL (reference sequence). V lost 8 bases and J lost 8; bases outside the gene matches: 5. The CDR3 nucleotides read TGTGCCAGCGAGGGACAGGGGCAAGGCTACACCTTC. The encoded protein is CASEGQGQGYTF.

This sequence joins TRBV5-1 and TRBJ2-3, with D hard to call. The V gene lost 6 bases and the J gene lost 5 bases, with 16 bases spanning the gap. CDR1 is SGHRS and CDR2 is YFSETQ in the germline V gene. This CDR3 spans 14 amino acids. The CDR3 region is CASTGSGTGDTQYF. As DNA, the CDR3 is TGCGCCAGCACCGGGTCTGGAACGGGAGATACGCAGTATTTT.

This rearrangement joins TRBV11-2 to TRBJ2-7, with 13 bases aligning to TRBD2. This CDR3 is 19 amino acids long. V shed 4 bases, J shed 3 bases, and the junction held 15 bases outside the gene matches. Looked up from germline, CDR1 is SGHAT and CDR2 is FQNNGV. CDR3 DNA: TGTGCCAGCAGCTCGGGACAGGGAAGGACTAGCGGGAGAGTCTACGAGCAGTACTTC. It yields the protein CASSSGQGRTSGRVYEQYF. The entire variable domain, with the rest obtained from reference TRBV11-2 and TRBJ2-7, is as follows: EAGVAQSPRYKIIEKRQSVAFWCNPISGHATLYWYQQILGQGPKLLIQFQNNGVVDDSQLPKDRFSAERLKGVDSTLKIQPAKLEDSAVYLCASSSGQGRTSGRVYEQYFGPGTRLTVT.

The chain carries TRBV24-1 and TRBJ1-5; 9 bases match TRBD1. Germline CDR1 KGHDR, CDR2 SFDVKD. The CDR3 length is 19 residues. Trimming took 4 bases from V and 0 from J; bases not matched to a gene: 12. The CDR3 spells CATSDSTRDRANSNQPQHF. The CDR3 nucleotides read TGTGCCACCAGTGACTCCACACGGGACAGGGCTAATAGCAATCAGCCCCAGCATTTT.

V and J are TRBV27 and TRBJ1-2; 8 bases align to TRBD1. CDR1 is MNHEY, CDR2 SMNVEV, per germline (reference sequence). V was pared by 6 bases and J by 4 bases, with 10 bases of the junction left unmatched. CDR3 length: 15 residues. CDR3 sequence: CASRIPGQVPYGYTF. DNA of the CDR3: TGTGCCAGCAGGATCCCGGGACAGGTTCCCTATGGCTACACCTTC.

The CDR3 nucleotides read TGTGCCAGCAGCGTGACGGGGTTATCTGGAAACACCATATATTTT. It translates to CASSVTGLSGNTIYF. The chain joins TRBV5-5 to TRBJ1-3; D not certain. This CDR3 is 15 amino acids long. The germline gives CDR1 SGHKS, CDR2 YYEKEE (reference sequence). V lost 4 bases and J lost 1, with 12 bases in between. The whole variable domain, filled in from reference TRBV5-5 and TRBJ1-3, reads DAGVTQSPTHLIKTRGQQVTLRCSPISGHKSVSWYQQVLGQGPQFIFQYYEKEERGRGNFPDRFSARQFPNYSSELNVNALLLGDSALYLCASSVTGLSGNTIYFGEGSWLTVV.

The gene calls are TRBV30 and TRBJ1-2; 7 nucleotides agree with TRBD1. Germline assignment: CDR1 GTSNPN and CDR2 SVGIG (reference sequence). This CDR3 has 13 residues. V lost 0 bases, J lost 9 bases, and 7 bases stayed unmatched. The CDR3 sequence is CAWSVRDSRRYTF. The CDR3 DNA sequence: TGTGCCTGGAGTGTACGGGACAGTCGGCGCTACACCTTC.

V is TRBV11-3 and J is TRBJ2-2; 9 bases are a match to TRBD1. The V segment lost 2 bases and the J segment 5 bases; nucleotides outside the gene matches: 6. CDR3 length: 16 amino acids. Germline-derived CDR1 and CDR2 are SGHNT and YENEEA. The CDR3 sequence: CASSLRGQGRTGELFF. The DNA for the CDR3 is TGTGCCAGCAGCTTAAGGGGACAGGGAAGGACCGGGGAGCTGTTTTTT.

DNA for the CDR3: TGCAGTTCGAGAAAAAACATTCAGTACTTC. Translating it yields CSSRKNIQYF. The chain employs TRBV20-1 and TRBJ2-4; D remains ambiguous. The CDR3 spans 10 residues. Trimming stripped 8 bases from V and 4 bases from J, with 6 bases between. The germline gives CDR1 DFQATT, CDR2 SNEGSKA (reference sequence).

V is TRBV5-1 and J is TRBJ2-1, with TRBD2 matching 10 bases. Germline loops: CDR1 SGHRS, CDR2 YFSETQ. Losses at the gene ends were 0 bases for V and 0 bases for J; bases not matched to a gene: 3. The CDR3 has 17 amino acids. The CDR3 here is CASSLDLAGVSYNEQFF. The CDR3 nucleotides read TGCGCCAGCAGCTTGGATCTAGCGGGAGTCTCCTACAATGAGCAGTTCTTC. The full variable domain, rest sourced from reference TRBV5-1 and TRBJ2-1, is KAGVTQTPRYLIKTRGQQVTLSCSPISGHRSVSWYQQTPGQGLQFLFEYFSETQRNKGNFPGRFSGRQFSNSRSEMNVSTLELGDSALYLCASSLDLAGVSYNEQFFGPGTRLTVL.

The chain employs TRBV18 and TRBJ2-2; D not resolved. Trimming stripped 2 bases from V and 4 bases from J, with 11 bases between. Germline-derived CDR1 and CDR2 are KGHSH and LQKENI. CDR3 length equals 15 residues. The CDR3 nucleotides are TGTGCCAGCTCACCAGAAACTCGCGGCACCGGGGAGCTGTTTTTT. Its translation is CASSPETRGTGELFF.

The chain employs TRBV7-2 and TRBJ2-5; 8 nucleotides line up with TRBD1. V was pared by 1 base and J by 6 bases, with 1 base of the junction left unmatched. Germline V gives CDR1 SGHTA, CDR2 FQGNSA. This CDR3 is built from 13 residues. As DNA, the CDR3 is TGTGCCAGCAGCTTAGGCAGGGGGCAGACCCAGTACTTC. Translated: CASSLGRGQTQYF.

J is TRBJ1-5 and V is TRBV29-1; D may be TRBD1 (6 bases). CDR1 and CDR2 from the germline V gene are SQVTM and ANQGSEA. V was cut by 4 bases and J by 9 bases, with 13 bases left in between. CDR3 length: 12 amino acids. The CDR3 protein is CSVARGGGPQHF. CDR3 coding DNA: TGCAGCGTTGCCCGAGGGGGGGGGCCCCAGCATTTT.

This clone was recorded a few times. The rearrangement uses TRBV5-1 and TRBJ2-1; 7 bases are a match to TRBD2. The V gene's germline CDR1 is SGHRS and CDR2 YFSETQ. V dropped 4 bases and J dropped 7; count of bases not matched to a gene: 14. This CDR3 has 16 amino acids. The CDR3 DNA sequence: TGCGCCAGCAGCAAGGTAGTGGGCGGGAGCGTGAATGAGCAGTTCTTC. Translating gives CASSKVVGGSVNEQFF.

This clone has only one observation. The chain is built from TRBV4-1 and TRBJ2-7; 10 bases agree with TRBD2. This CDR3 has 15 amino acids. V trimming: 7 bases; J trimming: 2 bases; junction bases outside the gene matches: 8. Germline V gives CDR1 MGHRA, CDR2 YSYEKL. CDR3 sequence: CASTPGSGRAYEQYF. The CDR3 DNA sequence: TGCGCCAGCACCCCAGGCAGCGGGAGGGCCTACGAGCAGTACTTC.

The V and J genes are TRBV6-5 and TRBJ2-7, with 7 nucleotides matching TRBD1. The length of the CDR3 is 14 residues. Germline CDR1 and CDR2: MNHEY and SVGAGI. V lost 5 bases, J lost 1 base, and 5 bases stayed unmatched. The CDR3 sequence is CASSLETGSYEQYF. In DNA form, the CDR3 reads TGTGCCAGCAGTCTCGAGACAGGGTCCTACGAGCAGTACTTC.

CDR3: CASSSLRSNVLTF. In nucleotides, the CDR3 is TGTGCCAGCAGCAGCCTGAGGTCCAACGTCCTGACTTTC. The chain recombines TRBV27 with TRBJ2-6; D remains ambiguous. CDR3 length equals 13 residues. With 6 bases removed from V and 8 bases from J, the gap between germline ends came to 11 bases. CDR1 and CDR2 from the germline V gene are MNHEY and SMNVEV (reference sequence).

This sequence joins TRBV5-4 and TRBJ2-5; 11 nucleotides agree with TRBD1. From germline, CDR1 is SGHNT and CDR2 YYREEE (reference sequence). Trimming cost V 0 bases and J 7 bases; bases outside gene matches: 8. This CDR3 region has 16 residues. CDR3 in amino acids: CASSLEGTGGWVTQYF. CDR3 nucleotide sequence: TGTGCCAGCAGCTTGGAGGGGACAGGGGGATGGGTGACCCAGTACTTC.

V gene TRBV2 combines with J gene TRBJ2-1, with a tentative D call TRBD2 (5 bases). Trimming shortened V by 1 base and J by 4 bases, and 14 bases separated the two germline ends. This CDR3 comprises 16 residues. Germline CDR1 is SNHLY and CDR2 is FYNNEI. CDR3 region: CASSEGFSAFYNEQFF. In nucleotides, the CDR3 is TGTGCCAGCAGTGAAGGGTTTAGCGCGTTTTACAATGAGCAGTTCTTC.

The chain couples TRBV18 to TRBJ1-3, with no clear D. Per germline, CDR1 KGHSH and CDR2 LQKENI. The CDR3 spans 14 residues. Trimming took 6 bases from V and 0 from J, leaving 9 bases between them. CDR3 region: CASSPGFSGNTIYF. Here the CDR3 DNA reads TGTGCCAGCTCTCCTGGCTTCTCTGGAAACACCATATATTTT.

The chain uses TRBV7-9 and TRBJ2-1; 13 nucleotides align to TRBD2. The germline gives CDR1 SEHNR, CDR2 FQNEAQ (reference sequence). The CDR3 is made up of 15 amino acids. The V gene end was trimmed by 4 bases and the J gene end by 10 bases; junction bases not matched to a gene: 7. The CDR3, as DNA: TGTGCCAGCAGCTCCCCGGGACTAGCGGGACAGGAGCAGTTCTTC. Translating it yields CASSSPGLAGQEQFF.

CDR3 nucleotides: TGTGCCAGTAGTTCGGCAGGGAACTCGGGCCAGCCCCAGCATTTT. Its translation is CASSSAGNSGQPQHF. The J gene is TRBJ1-5, the V gene TRBV19; possible D gene TRBD1, 5 bases. V shed 5 bases and J shed 7 bases, with 18 bases lying between them. Germline assignment: CDR1 LNHDA and CDR2 SQIVND (reference sequence). This CDR3 comprises 15 residues.

CDR3 loop: CASSLLGEAYEQYF. For the CDR3, the DNA is TGTGCCAGCAGTTTACTGGGGGAGGCCTACGAGCAGTACTTC. The V gene is TRBV28, the J gene TRBJ2-7; a weak D match, TRBD2 (6 bases). V lost 2 bases and J lost 2, with 10 bases in between. Germline CDR1 MDHEN, CDR2 SYDVKM. The CDR3 is 14 amino acids.

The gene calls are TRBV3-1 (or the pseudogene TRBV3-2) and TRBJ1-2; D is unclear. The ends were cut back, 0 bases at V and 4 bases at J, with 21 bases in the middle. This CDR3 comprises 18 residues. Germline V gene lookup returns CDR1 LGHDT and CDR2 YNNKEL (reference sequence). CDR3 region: CASSQEGGLGYVSYGYTF. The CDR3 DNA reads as TGTGCCAGCAGCCAAGAAGGTGGTTTGGGCTACGTTTCCTATGGCTACACCTTC.

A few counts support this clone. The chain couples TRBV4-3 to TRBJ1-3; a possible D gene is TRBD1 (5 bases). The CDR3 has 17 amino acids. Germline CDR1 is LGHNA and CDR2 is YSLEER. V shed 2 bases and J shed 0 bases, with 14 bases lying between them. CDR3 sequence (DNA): TGCGCCAGCAGCCAATCTCCTCAGGGCAGCTCTGGAAACACCATATATTTT. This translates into CASSQSPQGSSGNTIYF.